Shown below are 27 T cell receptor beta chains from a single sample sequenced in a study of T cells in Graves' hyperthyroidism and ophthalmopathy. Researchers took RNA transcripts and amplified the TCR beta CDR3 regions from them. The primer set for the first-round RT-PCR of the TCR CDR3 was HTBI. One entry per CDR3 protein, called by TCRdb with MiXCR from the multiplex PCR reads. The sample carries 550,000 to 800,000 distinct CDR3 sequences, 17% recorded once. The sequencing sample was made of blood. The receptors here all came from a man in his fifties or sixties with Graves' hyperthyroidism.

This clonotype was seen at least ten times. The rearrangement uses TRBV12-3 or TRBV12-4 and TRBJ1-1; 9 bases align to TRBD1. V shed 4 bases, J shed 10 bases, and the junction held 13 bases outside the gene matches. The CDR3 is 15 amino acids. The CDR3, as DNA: TGTGCCAGCAGTTCCGGGACAGGGACCTCAGAGCGAGCTTTCTTT. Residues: CASSSGTGTSERAFF.

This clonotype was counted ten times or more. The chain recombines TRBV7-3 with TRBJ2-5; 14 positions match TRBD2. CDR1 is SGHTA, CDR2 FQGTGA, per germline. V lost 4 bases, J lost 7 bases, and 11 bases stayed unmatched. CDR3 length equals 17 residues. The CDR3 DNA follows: TGTGCCAGCAGCTCTCAGACCCGTGGACTAGCGGGGGGGACCCAGTACTTC. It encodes CASSSQTRGLAGGTQYF.

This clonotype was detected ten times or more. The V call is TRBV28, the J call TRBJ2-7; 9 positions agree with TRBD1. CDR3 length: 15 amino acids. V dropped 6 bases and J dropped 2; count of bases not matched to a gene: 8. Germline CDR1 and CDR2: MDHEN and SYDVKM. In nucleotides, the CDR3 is TGTGCCAGCAGGACCGGGACAGGGCTTCCCTACGAGCAGTACTTC. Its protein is CASRTGTGLPYEQYF.

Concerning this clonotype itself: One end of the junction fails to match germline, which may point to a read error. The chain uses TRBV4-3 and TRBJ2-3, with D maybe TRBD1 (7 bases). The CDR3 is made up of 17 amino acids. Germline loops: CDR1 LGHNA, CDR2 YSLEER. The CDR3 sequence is CASSEETGRGRRDTQYF. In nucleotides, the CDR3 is TGCGCCAGCAGCGAAGAAACAGGCAGGGGGAGGAGAGATACGCAGTATTTT.

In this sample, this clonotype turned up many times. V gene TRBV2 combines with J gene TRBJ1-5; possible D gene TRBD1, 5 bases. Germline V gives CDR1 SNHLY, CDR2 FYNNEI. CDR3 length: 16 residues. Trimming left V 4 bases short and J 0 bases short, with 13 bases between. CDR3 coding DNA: TGTGCCAGCAGTGGCCGGGGCGGATATAGCAATCAGCCCCAGCATTTT. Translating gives CASSGRGGYSNQPQHF.

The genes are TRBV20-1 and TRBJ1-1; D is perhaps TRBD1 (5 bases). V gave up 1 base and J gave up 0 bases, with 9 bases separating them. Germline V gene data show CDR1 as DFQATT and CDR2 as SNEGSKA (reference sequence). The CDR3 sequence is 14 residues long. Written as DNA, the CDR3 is TGCAGTGCTAGAGGGGGGGGTCTGAACACTGAAGCTTTCTTT. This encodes CSARGGGLNTEAFF.

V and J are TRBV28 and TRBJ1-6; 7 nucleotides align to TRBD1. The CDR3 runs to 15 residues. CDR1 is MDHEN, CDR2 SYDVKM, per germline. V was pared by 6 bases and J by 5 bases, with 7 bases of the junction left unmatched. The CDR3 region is CASRDTGANNSPLHF. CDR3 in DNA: TGTGCCAGCAGAGATACAGGGGCAAATAATTCACCCCTCCACTTT. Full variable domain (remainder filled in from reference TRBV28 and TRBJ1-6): DVKVTQSSRYLVKRTGEKVFLECVQDMDHENMFWYRQDPGLGLRLIYFSYDVKMKEKGDIPEGYSVSREKKERFSLILESASTNQTSMYLCASRDTGANNSPLHFGNGTRLTVT.

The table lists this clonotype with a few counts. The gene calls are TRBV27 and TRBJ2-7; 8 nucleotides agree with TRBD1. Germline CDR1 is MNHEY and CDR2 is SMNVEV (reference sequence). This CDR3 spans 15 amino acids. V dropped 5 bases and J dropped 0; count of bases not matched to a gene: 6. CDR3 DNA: TGTGCCAGCAGTCAATCGACAGGGGCCTCCTACGAGCAGTACTTC. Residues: CASSQSTGASYEQYF.

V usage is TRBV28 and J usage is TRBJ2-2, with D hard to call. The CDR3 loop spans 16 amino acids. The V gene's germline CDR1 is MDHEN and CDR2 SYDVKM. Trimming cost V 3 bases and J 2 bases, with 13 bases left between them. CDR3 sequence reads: CASSFLALTNTGELFF. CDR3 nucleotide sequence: TGTGCCAGCAGTTTTTTGGCGCTCACTAACACCGGGGAGCTGTTTTTT.

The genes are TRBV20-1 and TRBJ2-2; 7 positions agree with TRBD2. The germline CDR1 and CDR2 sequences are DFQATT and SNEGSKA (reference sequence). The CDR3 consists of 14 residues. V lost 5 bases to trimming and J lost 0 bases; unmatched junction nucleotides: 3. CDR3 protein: CSASREANTGELFF. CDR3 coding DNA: TGCAGTGCTTCCCGGGAGGCGAACACCGGGGAGCTGTTTTTT.

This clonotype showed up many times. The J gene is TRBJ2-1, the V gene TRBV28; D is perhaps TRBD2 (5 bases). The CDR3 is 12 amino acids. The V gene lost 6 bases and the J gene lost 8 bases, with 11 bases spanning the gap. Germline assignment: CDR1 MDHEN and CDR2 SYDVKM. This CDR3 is CASRPLADEQFF. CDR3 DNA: TGTGCCAGCAGACCCCTAGCCGATGAGCAGTTCTTC.

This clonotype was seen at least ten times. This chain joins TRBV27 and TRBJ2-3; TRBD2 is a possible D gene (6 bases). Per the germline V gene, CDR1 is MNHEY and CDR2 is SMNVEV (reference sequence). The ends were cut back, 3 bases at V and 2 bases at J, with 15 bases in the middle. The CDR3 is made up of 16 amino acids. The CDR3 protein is CASSFGGKGPTDTQYF. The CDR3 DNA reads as TGTGCCAGCAGTTTCGGCGGGAAGGGACCCACAGATACGCAGTATTTT.

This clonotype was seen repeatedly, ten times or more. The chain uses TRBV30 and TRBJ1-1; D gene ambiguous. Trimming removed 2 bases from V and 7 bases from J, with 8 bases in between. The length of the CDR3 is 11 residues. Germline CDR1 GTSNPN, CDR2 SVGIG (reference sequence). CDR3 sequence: CAWSRQGEAFF. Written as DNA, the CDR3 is TGTGCCTGGAGTCGGCAAGGTGAAGCTTTCTTT.

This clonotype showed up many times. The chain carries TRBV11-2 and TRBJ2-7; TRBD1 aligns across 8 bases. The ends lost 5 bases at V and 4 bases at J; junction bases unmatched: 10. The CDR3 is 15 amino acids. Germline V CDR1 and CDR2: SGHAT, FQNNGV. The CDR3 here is CASSPRTGIGYEQYF. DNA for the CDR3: TGTGCCAGCAGCCCCAGGACAGGGATAGGGTACGAGCAGTACTTC.

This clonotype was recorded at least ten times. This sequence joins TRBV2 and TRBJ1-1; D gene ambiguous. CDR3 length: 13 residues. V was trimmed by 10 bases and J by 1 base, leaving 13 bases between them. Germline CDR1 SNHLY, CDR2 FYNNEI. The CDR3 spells CATHRNGNTEAFF. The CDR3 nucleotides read TGTGCCACACATAGAAACGGGAACACTGAAGCTTTCTTT.

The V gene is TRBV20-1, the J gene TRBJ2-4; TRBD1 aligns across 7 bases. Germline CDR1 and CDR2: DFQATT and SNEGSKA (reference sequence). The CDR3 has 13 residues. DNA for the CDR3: TGCAGCCTCCTACAGGGGAGCAAAAACATTCAGTACTTC. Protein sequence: CSLLQGSKNIQYF.

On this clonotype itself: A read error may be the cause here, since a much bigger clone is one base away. CDR3 loop: CASSHGRADYTF. The CDR3 nucleotides are TGTGCCAGCAGTCACGGACGGGCGGACTACACCTTC. The V and J genes are TRBV3-1 and TRBJ1-2; D gene unclear. V was clipped by 6 bases and J by 10 bases, with 15 bases between them. The CDR3 is made up of 12 amino acids. Germline CDR1 and CDR2: LGHDT and YNNKEL (reference sequence).

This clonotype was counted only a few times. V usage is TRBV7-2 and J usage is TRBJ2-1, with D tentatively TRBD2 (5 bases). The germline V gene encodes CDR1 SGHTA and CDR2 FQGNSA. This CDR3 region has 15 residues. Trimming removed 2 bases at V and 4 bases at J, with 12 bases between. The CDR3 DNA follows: TGTGCCAGCAGCTTAAGAGGGAGTATTTACAATGAGCAGTTCTTC. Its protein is CASSLRGSIYNEQFF.

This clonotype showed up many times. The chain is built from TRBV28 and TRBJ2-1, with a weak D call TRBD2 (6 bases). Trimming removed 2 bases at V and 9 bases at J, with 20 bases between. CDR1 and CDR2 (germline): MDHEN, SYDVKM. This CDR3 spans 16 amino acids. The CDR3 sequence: CASSLGRRVGASEQFF. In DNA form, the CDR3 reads TGTGCCAGCAGTTTAGGGAGGAGGGTTGGGGCTAGTGAGCAGTTCTTC.

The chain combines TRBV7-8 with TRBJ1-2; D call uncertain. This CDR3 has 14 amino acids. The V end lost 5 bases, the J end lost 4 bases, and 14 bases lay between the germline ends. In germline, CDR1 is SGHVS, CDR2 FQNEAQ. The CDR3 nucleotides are TGTGCCAGCAGCCCTGCGGGCAGGAGCTATGGCTACACCTTC. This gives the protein CASSPAGRSYGYTF.

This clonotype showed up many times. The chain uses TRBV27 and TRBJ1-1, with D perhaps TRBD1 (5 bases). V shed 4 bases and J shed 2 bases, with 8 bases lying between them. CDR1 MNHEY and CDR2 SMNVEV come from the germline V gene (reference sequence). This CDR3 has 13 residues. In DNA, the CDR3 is TGTGCCAGCAGTTCTGGACACAACACTGAAGCTTTCTTT. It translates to CASSSGHNTEAFF.

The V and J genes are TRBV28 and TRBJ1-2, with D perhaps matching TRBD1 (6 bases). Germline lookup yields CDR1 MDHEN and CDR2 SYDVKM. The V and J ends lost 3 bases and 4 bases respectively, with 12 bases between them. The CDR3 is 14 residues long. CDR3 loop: CASSFPGARYGYTF. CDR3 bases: TGTGCCAGCAGTTTCCCGGGGGCCCGCTATGGCTACACCTTC.

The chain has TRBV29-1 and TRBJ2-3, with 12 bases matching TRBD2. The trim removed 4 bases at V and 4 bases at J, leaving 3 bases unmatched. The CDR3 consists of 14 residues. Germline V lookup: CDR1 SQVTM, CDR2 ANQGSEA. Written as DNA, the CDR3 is TGCAGCGTTGTCGGGACTAGCGGGTCAGATACGCAGTATTTT. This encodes CSVVGTSGSDTQYF.

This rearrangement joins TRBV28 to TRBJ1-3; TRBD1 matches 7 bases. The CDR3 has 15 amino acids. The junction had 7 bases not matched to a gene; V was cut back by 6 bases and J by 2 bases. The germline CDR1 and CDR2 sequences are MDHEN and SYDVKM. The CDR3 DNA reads TGTGCCAGCAGCCCCGGGACAGCACCTGGAAACACCATATATTTT. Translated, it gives CASSPGTAPGNTIYF.

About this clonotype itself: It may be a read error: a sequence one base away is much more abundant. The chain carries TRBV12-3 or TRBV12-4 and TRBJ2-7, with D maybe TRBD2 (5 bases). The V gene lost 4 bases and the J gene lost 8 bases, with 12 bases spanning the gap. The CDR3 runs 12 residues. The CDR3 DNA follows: TGTGCCAGCAGTTCAGGACTGGTAAAGCAGTACTTC. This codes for CASSSGLVKQYF.

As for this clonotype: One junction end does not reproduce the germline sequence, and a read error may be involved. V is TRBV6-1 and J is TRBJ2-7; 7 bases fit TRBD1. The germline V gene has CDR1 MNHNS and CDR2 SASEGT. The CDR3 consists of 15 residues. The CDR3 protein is CASSSGQGDSFEQCF. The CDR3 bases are TGTGCCAGCAGCTCCGGGCAGGGGGATTCTTTCGAGCAGTGCTTC.

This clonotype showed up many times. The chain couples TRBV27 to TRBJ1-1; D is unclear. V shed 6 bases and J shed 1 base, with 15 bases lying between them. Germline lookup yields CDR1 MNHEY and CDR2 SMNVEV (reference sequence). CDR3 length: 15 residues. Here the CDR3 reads CASRLLGGSNTEAFF. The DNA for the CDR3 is TGTGCCAGCAGATTACTGGGCGGGTCGAACACTGAAGCTTTCTTT.